These 3 T cell receptor beta chains were sequenced from one sample in a study of blood T cell repertoires in COVID-19. The method was immunoSEQ multiplex PCR; TCRdb's version includes in-frame clones alone and lacks a portion of them. The profile shows about 140,000 clones, approximately 88% of them singletons. Sequenced sample: PBMCs or T cells enriched from blood (not recorded which). These receptors came from a man aged 40-49 years with acute COVID-19.

The chain is built from TRBV5-8 and TRBJ2-7, with D unclear. With 0 bases removed from V and 4 bases from J, the gap between germline ends came to 5 bases. The germline V gene has CDR1 SGHTS and CDR2 YDEGEE. The CDR3 totals 12 residues. As DNA, the CDR3 is TGTGCCAGCAGCTTGGGAGTTTACGAGCAGTACTTC. This codes for CASSLGVYEQYF.

The CDR3 nucleotides are TGCGCCAGCAGCCAAGATAGGAGACAGGGGCGGACCGAAGCTTTCTTT. Its protein is CASSQDRRQGRTEAFF. The chain has TRBV4-3 and TRBJ1-1; 8 bases match TRBD1. The ends lost 0 bases at V and 8 bases at J; junction bases unmatched: 11. The CDR3 is made up of 16 amino acids. The germline V gene has CDR1 LGHNA and CDR2 YSLEER.

The genes are TRBV12-3 or TRBV12-4 and TRBJ2-5, with 7 bases identical to TRBD2. Trimming at V came to 7 bases and at J to 9 bases, leaving 11 bases not matched to a gene. CDR3 size: 13 residues. DNA of the CDR3: TGTGCCAGCACCCTTGGTGGGGGGGGTGCCCAGTACTTC. Amino acids: CASTLGGGGAQYF.